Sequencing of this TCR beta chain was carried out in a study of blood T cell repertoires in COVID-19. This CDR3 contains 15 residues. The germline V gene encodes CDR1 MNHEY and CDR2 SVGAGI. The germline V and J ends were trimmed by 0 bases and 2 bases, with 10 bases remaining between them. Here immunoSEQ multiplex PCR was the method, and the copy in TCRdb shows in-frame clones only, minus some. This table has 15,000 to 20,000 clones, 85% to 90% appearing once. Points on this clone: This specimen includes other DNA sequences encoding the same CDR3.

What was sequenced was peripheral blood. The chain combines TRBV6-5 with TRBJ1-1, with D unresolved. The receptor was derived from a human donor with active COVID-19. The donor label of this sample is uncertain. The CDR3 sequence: CASSYSARGNTEAFF. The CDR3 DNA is TGTGCCAGCAGTTACTCGGCCCGGGGTAACACTGAAGCTTTCTTT.